The T cell receptor (beta chain) described here comes from a study of blood T cell repertoires in COVID-19. For the study at large: COVID-19 samples collected from the United States, Italy and Spain covered acute and convalescent phases. Nucleic acid was either cDNA or gDNA, and it came from T cells, B-cell-depleted T cells, or PBMCs.

The CDR3 covers 13 residues. V was pared by 4 bases and J by 2 bases, with 9 bases between. Germline assignment: CDR1 SQVTM and CDR2 ANQGSEA. As processed by the authors: Amplification of reference gene primers provided the estimated nucleated cell counts. The table came from immunoSEQ multiplex PCR; TCRdb's copy has only in-frame clones and leaves some out. Clonal size and the V and J genes are those of that table, whereas D and trimming came from the DNA. Altogether about 130,000 clones are present, over 80% being singletons, with the ten largest covering about a tenth. This clonotype was sampled from a middle-aged man with active or convalescent COVID-19. The sequenced material came from peripheral blood. V and J are TRBV29-1 and TRBJ1-5, with D perhaps matching TRBD1 (5 bases). The CDR3 region is CSVAGSGNQPQHF. CDR3 DNA sequence: TGCAGCGTTGCAGGGTCCGGCAATCAGCCCCAGCATTTT.